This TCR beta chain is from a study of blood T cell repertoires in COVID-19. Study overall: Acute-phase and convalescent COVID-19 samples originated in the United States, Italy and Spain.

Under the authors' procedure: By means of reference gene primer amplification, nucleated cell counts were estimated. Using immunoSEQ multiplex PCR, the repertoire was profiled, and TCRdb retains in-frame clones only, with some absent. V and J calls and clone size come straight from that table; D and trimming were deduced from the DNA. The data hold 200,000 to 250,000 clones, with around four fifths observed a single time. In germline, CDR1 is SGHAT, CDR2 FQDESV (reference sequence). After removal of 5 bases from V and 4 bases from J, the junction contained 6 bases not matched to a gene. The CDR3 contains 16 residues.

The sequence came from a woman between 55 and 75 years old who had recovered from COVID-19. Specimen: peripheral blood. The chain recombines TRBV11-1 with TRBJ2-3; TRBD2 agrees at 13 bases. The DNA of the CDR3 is TGTGCCAGCAGCACTCGGACTAGCGGGGGCCCAGATACGCAGTATTTT. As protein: CASSTRTSGGPDTQYF.